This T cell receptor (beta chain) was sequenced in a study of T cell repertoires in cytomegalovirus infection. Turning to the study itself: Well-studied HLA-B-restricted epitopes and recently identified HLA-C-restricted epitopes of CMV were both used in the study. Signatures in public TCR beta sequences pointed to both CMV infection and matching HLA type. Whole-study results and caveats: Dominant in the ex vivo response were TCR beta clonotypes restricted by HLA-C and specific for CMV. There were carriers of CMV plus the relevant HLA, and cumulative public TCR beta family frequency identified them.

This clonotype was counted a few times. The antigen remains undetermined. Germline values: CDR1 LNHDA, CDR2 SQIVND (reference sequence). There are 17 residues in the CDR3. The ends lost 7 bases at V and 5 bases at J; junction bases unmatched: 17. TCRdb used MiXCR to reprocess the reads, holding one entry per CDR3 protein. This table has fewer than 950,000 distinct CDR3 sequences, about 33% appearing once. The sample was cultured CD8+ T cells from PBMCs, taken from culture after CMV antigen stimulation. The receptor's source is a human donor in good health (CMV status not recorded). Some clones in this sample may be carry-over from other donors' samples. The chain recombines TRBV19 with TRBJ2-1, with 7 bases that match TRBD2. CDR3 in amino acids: CASTTTTSFPPHNEQFF. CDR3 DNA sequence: TGTGCCAGTACAACCACGACTAGCTTCCCCCCTCACAATGAGCAGTTCTTC.